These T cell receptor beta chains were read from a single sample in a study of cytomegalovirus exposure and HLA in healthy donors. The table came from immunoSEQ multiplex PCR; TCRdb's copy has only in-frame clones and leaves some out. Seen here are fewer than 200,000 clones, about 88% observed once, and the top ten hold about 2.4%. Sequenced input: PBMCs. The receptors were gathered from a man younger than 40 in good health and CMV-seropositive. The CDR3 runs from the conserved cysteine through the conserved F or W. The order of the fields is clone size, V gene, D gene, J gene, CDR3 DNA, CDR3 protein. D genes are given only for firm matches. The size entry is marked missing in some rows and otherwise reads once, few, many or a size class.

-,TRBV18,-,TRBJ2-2,TGTGCCAGCTCAGAGACAGCGAACACCGGGGAGCTGTTTTTT,CASSETANTGELFF
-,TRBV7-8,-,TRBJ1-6,TGTGCCAGCAGCTTCGTGGGACAATATAATTCACCCCTCCACTTT,CASSFVGQYNSPLHF
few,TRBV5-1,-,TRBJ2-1,TGCGCCAGCAGCCTTGGACTAACCTCCTACAATGAGCAGTTCTTC,CASSLGLTSYNEQFF
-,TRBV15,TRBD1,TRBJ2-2,TGTGCCACCAGCAGAGATAACGGGACAGGGGTGTTAGCGGGGTGCTCCGACACCGGGGAGCTGTTTTTT,CATSRDNGTGVLAGCSDTGELFF
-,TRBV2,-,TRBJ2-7,TGTGCCATCCTGCTAGAATCACTACCCTACGAGCAGTACTTC,CAILLESLPYEQYF
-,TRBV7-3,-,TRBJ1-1,TGTGCCAGCAGCACGCAGGGTTATACTGAAGCTTTCTTT,CASSTQGYTEAFF
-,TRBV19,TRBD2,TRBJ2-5,TGTGCCAGTAGTTTGGGACTAGCGGGAGAAGGAGAGACCCAGTACTTC,CASSLGLAGEGETQYF
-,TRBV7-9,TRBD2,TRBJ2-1,TGTGCCAGCGTTAATGGGGCGGGAGGGAATGAGCAGTTCTTC,CASVNGAGGNEQFF
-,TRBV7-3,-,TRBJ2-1,TGTGCCAGCAGCCCCACGCGGGCTGGGAATGAGCAGTTCTTC,CASSPTRAGNEQFF
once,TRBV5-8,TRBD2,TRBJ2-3,TGTGCCAGCAGACGGAGCGGGAGGCCCACAGATACGCAGTATTTT,CASRRSGRPTDTQYF
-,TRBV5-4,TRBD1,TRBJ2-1,TGTGCCAGCAGCTTAGTGGGGACAGGGGATGAGCAGTTCTTC,CASSLVGTGDEQFF
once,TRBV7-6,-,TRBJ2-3,TGTGCCAGCAGCTTACCCCCATGGCAAGGCGGAACCCCCACAGATACGCAGTATTTT,CASSLPPWQGGTPTDTQYF
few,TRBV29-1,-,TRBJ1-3,TGCAGCGTTGGGGGAGGGGAAAACACCATATATTTT,CSVGGGENTIYF
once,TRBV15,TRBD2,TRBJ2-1,TGTGCCACCAGCCCCCGCGGGAGCTCCTACAATGAGCAGTTCTTC,CATSPRGSSYNEQFF
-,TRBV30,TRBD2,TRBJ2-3,TGTGCCTGGAGTACACTAGCGGGGGTGCCGGATACGCAGTATTTT,CAWSTLAGVPDTQYF
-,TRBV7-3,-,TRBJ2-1,TGTGCCAGCAGCACCGGAGGGGAGCAGTTCTTC,CASSTGGEQFF
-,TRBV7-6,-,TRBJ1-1,TGTGCCAGCAGCTTACAGGGGACGAACACTGAGGCTTTCTTT,CASSLQGTNTEAFF
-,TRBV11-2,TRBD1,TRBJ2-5,TGTGCCAGCAGCTTATCCGGGACAGGGGTTGGTCGGGAGACCCAGTACTTC,CASSLSGTGVGRETQYF
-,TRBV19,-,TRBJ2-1,TGTGCCAGTAGTATTTCCCCGGAGTCGAATGAGCAGTTCTTC,CASSISPESNEQFF
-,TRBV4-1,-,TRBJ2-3,TGCGCCAGCAGCCAAGCGGAGCTCGGCACAGATACGCAGTATTTT,CASSQAELGTDTQYF
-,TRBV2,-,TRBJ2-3,TGTGCCAGCAGTGAAGCGGAGCTGAGTACGCAGTATTTT,CASSEAELSTQYF
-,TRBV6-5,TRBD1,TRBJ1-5,TGTGCCAGCAGTTACTCGAGACAGGGGAATCAGCCCCAGCATTTT,CASSYSRQGNQPQHF
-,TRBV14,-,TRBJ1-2,TGTGCCAGCAGCCAAGGATCCAGGGACTATGGCTACACCTTC,CASSQGSRDYGYTF
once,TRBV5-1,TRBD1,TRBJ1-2,TGCGCCAGCAGCCCCCGGGACAGGGGACGTGGCTACACCTTC,CASSPRDRGRGYTF
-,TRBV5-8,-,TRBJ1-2,TGTGCCAGCAGCTTGGGGACCGGAGGCTATGGCTACACCTTC,CASSLGTGGYGYTF
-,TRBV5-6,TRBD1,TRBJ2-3,TGTGCCAGCAGCCGACAGGGGCTTGATACGCAGTATTTT,CASSRQGLDTQYF
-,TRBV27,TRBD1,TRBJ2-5,TGTGCCAGCAGTTCGGGGGACAGGGGATCCCAGTACTTC,CASSSGDRGSQYF
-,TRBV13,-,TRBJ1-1,TGTGCCAGCAGGCAGAGGGACAAAGGGACTGAAGCTTTCTTT,CASRQRDKGTEAFF
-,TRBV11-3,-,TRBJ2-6,TGTGCCAGCAGCTTTCGGTCTACTGGGGCCAACGTCCTGACTTTC,CASSFRSTGANVLTF
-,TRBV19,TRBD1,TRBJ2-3,TGTGCCAGTAGTACCGACAGGGAAGGGACAGATACGCAGTATTTT,CASSTDREGTDTQYF
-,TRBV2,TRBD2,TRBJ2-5,TGTGCCAGCGGGACTAGCGGGAGAAGGGAAGAGACCCAGTACTTC,CASGTSGRREETQYF
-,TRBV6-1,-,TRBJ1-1,TGTGCCAGCAGTGAAGCGCGTATCGGGGTCAGAACTACTGAAGCTTTCTTT,CASSEARIGVRTTEAFF
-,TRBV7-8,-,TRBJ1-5,TGTGCCAGCGCTAAGGGGGTTCAGCCCCAGCATTTT,CASAKGVQPQHF
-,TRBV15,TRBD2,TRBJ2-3,TGTGCCACCAGCAGAGATCTCGGGGGGGGCAGAGATACGCAGTATTTT,CATSRDLGGGRDTQYF
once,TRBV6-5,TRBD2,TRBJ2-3,TGTGCCAGCAGTTCCGGGGGAGGGGGCACAGATACGCAGTATTTT,CASSSGGGGTDTQYF
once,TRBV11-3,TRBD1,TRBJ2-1,TGTGCCAGCAGCTTTTCAGGGGGCTCCAATGAGCAGTTCTTC,CASSFSGGSNEQFF
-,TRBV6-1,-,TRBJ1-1,TGTGCCAGCAGTGTAGGACAATCCACTGAAGCTTTCTTT,CASSVGQSTEAFF
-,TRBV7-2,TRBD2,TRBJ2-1,TGTGCCAGCAGCTTATCGGGGACTAGGGGTATCTATGAGCAGTTCTTC,CASSLSGTRGIYEQFF
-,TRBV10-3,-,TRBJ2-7,TGTGCCATCAGCGCCCCTGAGACAGGTTTCCACGAGCAGTACTTC,CAISAPETGFHEQYF
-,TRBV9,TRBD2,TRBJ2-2,TGTGCCAGCAGCCCACTAGCGGGAGCGAACACCGGGGAGCTGTTTTTT,CASSPLAGANTGELFF
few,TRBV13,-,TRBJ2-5,TGTGCCAGCAGCTTACGGGCAGGGCAAGAGACCCAGTACTTC,CASSLRAGQETQYF
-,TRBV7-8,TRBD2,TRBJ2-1,TGTGCCAGCAGCCCCTGGACTAGCGGGAGCGCATACAATGAGCAGTTCTTC,CASSPWTSGSAYNEQFF
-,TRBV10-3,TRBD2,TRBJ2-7,TGTGCCATCAGTGAGTCCCTAGCGGGAGGGCCGGGGGAGCAGTACTTC,CAISESLAGGPGEQYF
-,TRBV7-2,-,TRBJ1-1,TGTGCCAGCAGCTTAGTATCAGGGATGGGCACTGAAGCTTTCTTT,CASSLVSGMGTEAFF
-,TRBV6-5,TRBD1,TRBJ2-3,TGTGCCAGCAGTTTACAGGGGTTCACAGATACGCAGTATTTT,CASSLQGFTDTQYF
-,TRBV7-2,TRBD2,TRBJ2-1,TGTGCCAGCAGCTTAGCAAGTCAGGCGGGGGGTAGTCGCGAGCAGTTCTTC,CASSLASQAGGSREQFF